This is a list of T cell receptor beta chains from one sample in a study of blood T cells in healthy people across ages. TCRdb ran MiXCR on the 5' RACE reads and lists one entry per CDR3 protein. The sample lists 1.5 million to 2 million distinct CDR3 sequences, roughly two fifths seen once, with 20% to 25% in the top ten. Sample: blood. The receptors here all came from a human donor in good health. The CDR3 runs from the conserved cysteine through the conserved F or W. A D gene is named only where the DNA matches it firmly. Only part of the rows carry a size: once, few, many, or a class if the clone is expanded.

j_gene: TRBJ2-3
abundance: .
v_gene: TRBV3-1
d_gene: .
CDR3aa: CASSQDSQHTYF
CDR3nt: TGTGCCAGCAGCCAAGATTCCCAGCATACGTATTTT

j_gene: TRBJ1-1
abundance: .
v_gene: TRBV9
d_gene: .
CDR3aa: CASSPWGLTEAFF
CDR3nt: TGTGCCAGCAGCCCCTGGGGGCTCACTGAAGCTTTCTTT

j_gene: TRBJ2-1
abundance: few
v_gene: TRBV28
d_gene: .
CDR3aa: CASSSLSTGGGGSYNEQFF
CDR3nt: TGTGCCAGCAGTTCCCTGTCAACAGGGGGAGGGGGATCCTACAATGAGCAGTTCTTC

j_gene: TRBJ1-6
abundance: .
v_gene: TRBV27
d_gene: .
CDR3aa: CASTRIPHNSPLHF
CDR3nt: TGTGCCAGCACTCGGATACCGCATAATTCACCCCTCCACTTT

j_gene: TRBJ1-2
abundance: .
v_gene: TRBV20-1
d_gene: .
CDR3aa: CSASIYTF
CDR3nt: TGCAGTGCTAGTATCTACACCTTC

j_gene: TRBJ2-3
abundance: few
v_gene: TRBV24-1
d_gene: .
CDR3aa: CATSGASGNFDTQYF
CDR3nt: TGTGCCACCAGTGGTGCCTCCGGGAATTTCGATACGCAGTATTTT

j_gene: TRBJ2-1
abundance: few
v_gene: TRBV20-1
d_gene: .
CDR3aa: CSAMSGLSSYNEQFF
CDR3nt: TGCAGTGCCATGAGCGGGCTCAGCTCCTACAATGAGCAGTTCTTC

j_gene: TRBJ2-7
abundance: .
v_gene: TRBV6-5
d_gene: .
CDR3aa: CASSPPGPHGEQYF
CDR3nt: TGTGCCAGCAGCCCCCCGGGACCCCATGGGGAGCAGTACTTC

j_gene: TRBJ2-7
abundance: .
v_gene: TRBV7-3
d_gene: .
CDR3aa: CASSPHGGLLSEQYF
CDR3nt: TGTGCCAGCAGCCCCCACGGGGGCCTCCTCTCCGAGCAGTACTTC

j_gene: TRBJ2-3
abundance: .
v_gene: TRBV9
d_gene: .
CDR3aa: CASSDAPFRDADTQYF
CDR3nt: TGTGCCAGCAGCGACGCACCTTTCAGGGATGCAGATACGCAGTATTTT

j_gene: TRBJ1-2
abundance: .
v_gene: TRBV28
d_gene: TRBD1
CDR3aa: CASTIRGTAEGYGYTF
CDR3nt: TGTGCCAGCACCATCCGCGGGACAGCGGAAGGTTATGGCTACACCTTC

j_gene: TRBJ2-7
abundance: .
v_gene: TRBV7-9
d_gene: .
CDR3aa: CASSFLGDLDYEQYF
CDR3nt: TGTGCCAGCAGCTTTTTAGGGGATCTGGACTACGAGCAGTACTTC

j_gene: TRBJ2-3
abundance: .
v_gene: TRBV4-3
d_gene: .
CDR3aa: CASSQDRGLVDTQYF
CDR3nt: TGCGCCAGCAGCCAAGATAGAGGGTTAGTAGATACGCAGTATTTT